A single sample gave rise to the 5 T cell receptor beta chains below, sequenced in a study of blood T cells in healthy people across ages. A sample-barcoded 5' primer and a J-beta primer mix were used in a second PCR of about 7 to 12 cycles. TCRdb re-called the 5' RACE reads through MiXCR, storing one row per CDR3 protein. This sample has roughly 1.6 million distinct CDR3 sequences, with roughly 32% found just once. Sequenced material: blood. These receptors were collected from a young woman in good health.

This clonotype was detected a few times. The chain uses TRBV27 and TRBJ2-1; TRBD2 matches 10 bases. The CDR3 has 15 residues. V lost 5 bases, J lost 6 bases, and 7 bases stayed unmatched. CDR1 is MNHEY, CDR2 SMNVEV, per germline (reference sequence). CDR3 sequence: CASSRRTSGRNEQFF. DNA of the CDR3: TGTGCCAGCAGTAGAAGGACTAGCGGCCGCAATGAGCAGTTCTTC.

Turning to this clonotype: One end of the junction does not line up with germline, which may come from a read error. This sequence joins TRBV6-5 and TRBJ2-7, with a weak D call TRBD1 (6 bases). The CDR3 runs to 15 residues. The V gene's germline CDR1 is MNHEY and CDR2 SVGAGI. CDR3 region: CASSYSGVGFYEQYF. The DNA for the CDR3 is TGCGCCAGCAGTTACTCAGGGGTTGGATTCTACGAGCAGTACTTC.

The V and J genes are TRBV28 and TRBJ2-7, with 7 bases lining up with TRBD2. From germline, CDR1 is MDHEN and CDR2 SYDVKM. CDR3 size: 13 residues. This chain's CDR3 is CAIGAGSSYEQYF. The CDR3 nucleotides are TGTGCGATCGGAGCGGGATCCTCCTACGAGCAGTACTTC.

The chain couples TRBV5-3 to TRBJ2-1; maybe TRBD1 (5 bases). TRBV5-3 is reported as an ORF; its role is uncertain. CDR3 length: 14 residues. Trimming pared 4 bases from V and 5 bases from J, leaving 13 bases between. The CDR3 DNA is TGTGCCAGAAGCCCAGACAGTGGACACAATGAGCAGTTCTTC. As protein: CARSPDSGHNEQFF.

This clonotype was recorded a few times. The rearrangement links TRBV10-2 to TRBJ1-1; D perhaps matches TRBD1 (6 bases). The ends were cut back, 6 bases at V and 10 bases at J, with 15 bases in the middle. The CDR3 totals 12 residues. In germline, CDR1 is WSHSY, CDR2 SAAADI. CDR3 DNA sequence: TGCGCCAGCAGCGACGGACAGCCCGGAGCTTTCTTT. It codes for CASSDGQPGAFF.